These 26 T cell receptor beta chains came from one sample sequenced in a study of shared clonotypes between healthy human individuals. The protocol was immunoSEQ multiplex PCR, while the TCRdb copy is restricted to in-frame clones and leaves out a portion. This sample has millions of clones, with 85% to 95% found just once. Sequenced sample: naive CD4+ T cells from PBMCs. Subset in this sample: CD45RA+ positively selected. The origin of the receptors is a man younger than 35 in good health. Some clones in this sample may be carry-over from other donors' samples.

The chain recombines TRBV27 with TRBJ2-7; 7 bases align to TRBD1. V shed 6 bases, J shed 4 bases, and the junction held 9 bases outside the gene matches. This CDR3 spans 14 amino acids. CDR1 and CDR2 (germline): MNHEY, SMNVEV (reference sequence). Here the CDR3 DNA reads TGTGCCAGCAGCCCCCAGGGGGTCCTTTACGAGCAGTACTTC. Translation gives CASSPQGVLYEQYF.

This clone was detected a few times. J is TRBJ1-1 and V is TRBV19, with D perhaps TRBD1 (5 bases). Trimming pared 3 bases from V and 7 bases from J, leaving 12 bases between. The germline gives CDR1 LNHDA, CDR2 SQIVND (reference sequence). The CDR3 is 13 residues long. The CDR3 DNA reads as TGTGCCAGTAGTATCCCCCCGGGACGTGAAGCTTTCTTT. It is translated as CASSIPPGREAFF.

This clone was observed once. This chain joins TRBV6-1 and TRBJ2-4; D is unresolved. Germline assignment: CDR1 MNHNS and CDR2 SASEGT. V was trimmed by 4 bases and J by 0 bases, leaving 10 bases between them. This CDR3 contains 15 residues. The chain's CDR3 is CASSAVSLAKNIQYF. The CDR3 DNA is TGTGCCAGCAGTGCGGTCAGCCTAGCCAAAAACATTCAGTACTTC.

This clone turned up a few times. The chain carries TRBV19 and TRBJ1-2, with 9 bases aligning to TRBD1. V was clipped by 5 bases and J by 4 bases; unmatched bases: 8. The germline CDR1 and CDR2 sequences are LNHDA and SQIVND (reference sequence). The CDR3 loop spans 15 amino acids. CDR3 bases: TGTGCCAGTAGTGTACAGGGGGCGCGTGGCTATGGCTACACCTTC. It specifies CASSVQGARGYGYTF.

The rearrangement joins TRBV6-1 to TRBJ1-4, with D perhaps TRBD1 (5 bases). The CDR3 length is 15 residues. The V end was cut by 4 bases, the J end by 11 bases, with 20 bases between. Germline loops: CDR1 MNHNS, CDR2 SASEGT. The CDR3 DNA reads TGTGCCAGCAGTGTCCAGGCCGGGACGGACGGGAAACTGTTTTTT. Protein: CASSVQAGTDGKLFF.

This chain links TRBV7-9 with TRBJ1-2, with D tentatively TRBD1 (6 bases). The CDR3 is made up of 14 amino acids. V lost 5 bases and J 8 bases, leaving 18 bases between the germline ends. CDR1 SEHNR and CDR2 FQNEAQ come from the germline V gene (reference sequence). The CDR3 sequence: CASSPPGGAGGYTF. DNA of the CDR3: TGTGCCAGCAGCCCACCGGGGGGGGCAGGGGGCTACACCTTC.

With regard to this clone: Additional DNA sequences in this sample encode the identical CDR3. The CDR3 reads CASSLGLGSYNEQFF. CDR3 bases: TGTGCCAGCAGCTTAGGCCTTGGGTCCTACAATGAGCAGTTCTTC. The chain recombines TRBV7-2 with TRBJ2-1; D gene ambiguous. CDR1 is SGHTA and CDR2 is FQGNSA in the germline V gene. Trimming took 1 base from V and 1 from J, leaving 8 bases between them. The CDR3 length is 15 residues.

The V and J genes are TRBV18 and TRBJ2-1; D might be TRBD1 (5 bases). Trimming stripped 2 bases from V and 8 bases from J, with 16 bases between. CDR3 size: 15 residues. The V gene's germline CDR1 is KGHSH and CDR2 LQKENI. The CDR3 nucleotides are TGTGCCAGCTCACCAAATATAGGGGCAACCGATGAGCAGTTCTTC. This codes for CASSPNIGATDEQFF.

This clone was observed once. The same CDR3 also results from other DNA sequences found in this sample. The V and J genes are TRBV28 and TRBJ2-1; D unclear. The germline V and J ends were trimmed by 2 bases and 3 bases, with 5 bases remaining between them. The germline CDR1 and CDR2 sequences are MDHEN and SYDVKM. The CDR3 extends over 13 amino acids. CDR3 region: CASSLVGYNEQFF. DNA of the CDR3: TGTGCCAGCAGTTTAGTCGGCTACAATGAGCAGTTCTTC.

The chain is built from TRBV30 and TRBJ2-7; D perhaps matches TRBD2 (6 bases). Deletions cut 4 bases from V and 4 bases from J, with 14 bases between. The CDR3 is made up of 13 amino acids. Germline assignment: CDR1 GTSNPN and CDR2 SVGIG (reference sequence). CDR3 residues: CAWTSGRRYEQYF. CDR3 coding DNA: TGTGCCTGGACTTCCGGGAGAAGGTACGAGCAGTACTTC.

The V gene is TRBV2, the J gene TRBJ2-7; D might be TRBD2 (6 bases). The V gene's germline CDR1 is SNHLY and CDR2 FYNNEI. The CDR3 extends over 12 amino acids. The ends were cut back, 11 bases at V and 6 bases at J, with 17 bases in the middle. CDR3 DNA sequence: TGTGCCGTACAAATCGCGGGGAGCGAGCAGTACTTC. Translation gives CAVQIAGSEQYF.

This clone has just a few counts. The CDR3 nucleotides read TGTGCTAGTCGGGACGGCTCCACTGAAGCTTTCTTT. Translating it yields CASRDGSTEAFF. The chain recombines TRBV12-5 with TRBJ1-1; TRBD1 might be the D (5 bases). Germline V CDR1 and CDR2: LGHNT, FRNRAP. CDR3 length: 12 residues. V lost 8 bases to trimming and J lost 4 bases, with 11 bases between them.

This chain connects TRBV27 to TRBJ2-1, with a tentative D call TRBD2 (5 bases). Germline CDR1 is MNHEY and CDR2 is SMNVEV (reference sequence). This CDR3 comprises 17 residues. With 7 bases removed from V and 4 bases from J, the gap between germline ends came to 23 bases. CDR3 amino acids: CASTSLSGQELYNEQFF. The CDR3 DNA is TGTGCCAGCACATCCCTCAGCGGCCAAGAACTTTACAATGAGCAGTTCTTC.

The chain joins TRBV9 to TRBJ2-7; D remains unclear. Germline-derived CDR1 and CDR2 are SGDLS and YYNGEE. The CDR3 loop spans 15 amino acids. Trimming left V 3 bases short and J 3 bases short, with 16 bases between. CDR3 nucleotides: TGTGCCAGCAGCGGCGGACGGACCGTTCACTACGAGCAGTACTTC. Translation gives CASSGGRTVHYEQYF.

The V call is TRBV2, the J call TRBJ2-2; 9 nucleotides align to TRBD2. Germline V gives CDR1 SNHLY, CDR2 FYNNEI. CDR3 size: 15 residues. With 7 bases clipped from V and 8 bases from J, the junction kept 11 bases outside the gene matches. CDR3 bases: TGTGCCAGCACCTTTAGCGGGAGTGGGCGAGGGGAGCTGTTTTTT. Its protein is CASTFSGSGRGELFF.

This clone was recorded a few times. The V call is TRBV28, the J call TRBJ1-5; possibly TRBD1 for D (5 bases). The CDR3 runs 14 residues. The V and J ends lost 6 bases and 5 bases respectively, with 14 bases between them. Looked up from germline, CDR1 is MDHEN and CDR2 is SYDVKM. In DNA form, the CDR3 reads TGTGCCAGCAGCCAAACCGGGGCGTATCAGCCCCAGCATTTT. This codes for CASSQTGAYQPQHF.

This sequence joins TRBV5-1 and TRBJ2-7, with 9 bases fitting TRBD1. Per the germline V gene, CDR1 is SGHRS and CDR2 is YFSETQ. This CDR3 has 15 amino acids. With V trimmed by 10 bases and J by 5 bases, 16 bases remained unmatched. The CDR3 nucleotides read TGCGCCCGACCCAGCCCACAGGGGGCGAGGGACGAGCAGTACTTC. Its translation is CARPSPQGARDEQYF.

The genes are TRBV28 and TRBJ2-3; unclear D gene. V was pared by 6 bases and J by 3 bases, with 7 bases between. The germline V gene encodes CDR1 MDHEN and CDR2 SYDVKM. This CDR3 spans 12 amino acids. In nucleotides, the CDR3 is TGTGCCAGCAGACGAGAAACAGATACGCAGTATTTT. Residues: CASRRETDTQYF.

V is TRBV28 and J is TRBJ2-7; 9 bases agree with TRBD2. The CDR3 loop spans 12 amino acids. With 7 bases clipped from V and 10 bases from J, the junction kept 8 bases outside the gene matches. The germline gives CDR1 MDHEN, CDR2 SYDVKM. DNA for the CDR3: TGTGCCAGCAAGGAAGCTAGCGGGAACCAGTACTTC. Amino acid sequence: CASKEASGNQYF.

On this clone: Other DNA sequences in the same sample also yield this CDR3. The chain has TRBV6-5 and TRBJ2-1; 11 bases match TRBD2. With 6 bases clipped from V and 4 bases from J, the junction kept 5 bases outside the gene matches. Germline V gene sequence: CDR1 MNHEY, CDR2 SVGAGI. The CDR3 has 15 amino acids. The CDR3 DNA follows: TGTGCCAGCAGACGGTTAGCGGGAGGGTACAATGAGCAGTTCTTC. This gives the protein CASRRLAGGYNEQFF.

This chain connects TRBV9 to TRBJ1-2; no clear D. The CDR3 contains 14 residues. From germline, CDR1 is SGDLS and CDR2 YYNGEE. V shed 0 bases and J shed 2 bases, with 8 bases lying between them. CDR3 in amino acids: CASSVGHQNYGYTF. In DNA, the CDR3 is TGTGCCAGCAGCGTAGGGCACCAAAACTATGGCTACACCTTC.

The V and J genes are TRBV5-4 and TRBJ2-2; TRBD2 agrees at 9 bases. After removal of 0 bases from V and 7 bases from J, the junction contained 1 base not matched to a gene. Per the germline V gene, CDR1 is SGHNT and CDR2 is YYREEE (reference sequence). The CDR3 extends over 14 amino acids. CDR3 coding DNA: TGTGCCAGCAGCTTGGGACTAGCGGACGGGGAGCTGTTTTTT. Protein product: CASSLGLADGELFF.

This sequence joins TRBV7-3 and TRBJ2-7, with TRBD2 as a possible D gene (5 bases). Between the trimmed V and J ends, which lost 1 base and 7 bases, there was a span of 14 bases. CDR1 is SGHTA, CDR2 FQGTGA, per germline. The CDR3 loop spans 14 amino acids. CDR3 residues: CASSLIGGLGEQYF. The CDR3 coding sequence is TGTGCCAGCAGCTTAATCGGAGGTTTGGGTGAGCAGTACTTC.

The genes are TRBV27 and TRBJ2-2, with D maybe TRBD1 (5 bases). There are 14 residues in the CDR3. Germline V CDR1 and CDR2: MNHEY, SMNVEV (reference sequence). Deletions cut 2 bases from V and 3 bases from J, with 7 bases between. The CDR3 DNA sequence: TGTGCCAGCAGTTTAGCAGGGTACACCGGGGAGCTGTTTTTT. It is translated as CASSLAGYTGELFF.

Written as DNA, the CDR3 is TGTGCCAGCAGTGAGAGGACTAGCGGGAGAGGTTACGAGCAGTACTTC. Protein sequence: CASSERTSGRGYEQYF. The chain links TRBV6-1 to TRBJ2-7; 13 positions agree with TRBD2. V lost 3 bases, J lost 4 bases, and 6 bases stayed unmatched. Germline V gene sequence: CDR1 MNHNS, CDR2 SASEGT. The CDR3 consists of 16 residues.

The V call is TRBV2, the J call TRBJ2-1, with D perhaps TRBD2 (6 bases). Deletions cut 8 bases from V and 8 bases from J, with 19 bases between. This CDR3 comprises 14 residues. Germline V CDR1 and CDR2: SNHLY, FYNNEI. The CDR3 nucleotides are TGTGCCAGCCGGAGGGGCGGGATTGGGGATGAGCAGTTCTTC. It specifies CASRRGGIGDEQFF.